This is a list of T cell receptor beta chains from one sample in a study of cytomegalovirus exposure and HLA in healthy donors. This table comes from immunoSEQ multiplex PCR, and its TCRdb copy is limited to in-frame clones, with some not included. The repertoire holds 150,000 to 200,000 clones, with 83% as singletons. Material: PBMCs. Receptors originate from a man aged 50 to 59 in good health and CMV-seropositive. Both conserved end residues are trimmed from each CDR3.

J | V | length | CDR3
TRBJ2-1 | TRBV6-1 | 13 | ASSDWGGVHNEQF
TRBJ2-7 | TRBV28 | 14 | ASSLTSTSGSSEQY
TRBJ2-2 | TRBV9 | 12 | ASSVSQQGGELF
TRBJ2-7 | TRBV27 | 12 | ASSLSPGVDEQY
TRBJ2-3 | TRBV19 | 13 | ASSKLAGVVDTQY
TRBJ1-6 | TRBV7-2 | 13 | ASSLGQGGQSPLH
TRBJ2-3 | TRBV9 | 13 | ASSPRTSGTDTQY
TRBJ1-2 | TRBV16 | 11 | ASSQSAGAGYT
TRBJ2-5 | TRBV11-2 | 12 | ASSLRDSFTEQY
TRBJ2-7 | TRBV18 | 14 | ASSPSAGGPRTEQY
TRBJ2-2 | TRBV30 | 13 | AWISGGLNTGELF
TRBJ1-1 | TRBV2 | 15 | ASSVRDSLVENTEAF
TRBJ1-3 | TRBV29-1 | 10 | SAGESGNTIY
TRBJ1-5 | TRBV5-6 | 13 | ASSHGSGGNQPQH
TRBJ1-2 | TRBV18 | 11 | ASSPPVGSGYT
TRBJ2-7 | TRBV11-1 | 10 | ASSLHADEQY
TRBJ1-1 | TRBV19 | 13 | ASSIIGAANAEAF
TRBJ1-1 | TRBV28 | 13 | ASSGRSVVNTEAF
TRBJ2-1 | TRBV19 | 12 | ASSITGSYNEQF
TRBJ2-3 | TRBV2 | 13 | ASRTGGIFSDTQY
TRBJ2-6 | TRBV11-2 | 17 | ASSSFKGGRSSGANVLT
TRBJ1-4 | TRBV10-3 | 14 | AISDPGGRVGEKLF